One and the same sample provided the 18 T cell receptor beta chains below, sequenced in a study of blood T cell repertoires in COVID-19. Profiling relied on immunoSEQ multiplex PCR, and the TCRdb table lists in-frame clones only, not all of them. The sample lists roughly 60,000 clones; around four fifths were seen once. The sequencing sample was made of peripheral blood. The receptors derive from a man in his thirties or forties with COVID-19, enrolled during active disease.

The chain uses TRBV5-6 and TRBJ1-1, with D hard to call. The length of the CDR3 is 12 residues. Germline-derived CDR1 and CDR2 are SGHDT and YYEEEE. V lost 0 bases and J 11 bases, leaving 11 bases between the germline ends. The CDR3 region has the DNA TGTGCCAGCAGCTTGGCTCGGGGTGGCGCTTTCTTT. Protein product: CASSLARGGAFF.

The CDR3 DNA reads as TGTGCCAGCAGGGGGGGGACAGGGTTATTAGGCTACACCTTC. It translates to CASRGGTGLLGYTF. V is TRBV6-5 and J is TRBJ1-2; 9 bases are shared with TRBD1. The germline CDR1 and CDR2 sequences are MNHEY and SVGAGI. V lost 6 bases, J lost 8 bases, and 10 bases stayed unmatched. The CDR3 spans 14 residues.

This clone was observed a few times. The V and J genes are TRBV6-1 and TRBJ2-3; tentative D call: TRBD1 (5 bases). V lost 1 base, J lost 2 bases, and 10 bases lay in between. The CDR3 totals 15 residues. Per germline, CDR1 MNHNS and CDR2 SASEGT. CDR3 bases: TGTGCCAGCAGTGAAGTCTTGGGGCCCACAGATACGCAGTATTTT. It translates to CASSEVLGPTDTQYF.

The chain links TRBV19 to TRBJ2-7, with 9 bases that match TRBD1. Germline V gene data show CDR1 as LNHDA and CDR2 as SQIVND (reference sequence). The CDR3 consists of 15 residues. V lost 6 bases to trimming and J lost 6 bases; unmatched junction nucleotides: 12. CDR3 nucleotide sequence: TGTGCCAGTAGCTTTGGTTGGGACAGGGTTTCCGAGCAGTACTTC. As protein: CASSFGWDRVSEQYF.

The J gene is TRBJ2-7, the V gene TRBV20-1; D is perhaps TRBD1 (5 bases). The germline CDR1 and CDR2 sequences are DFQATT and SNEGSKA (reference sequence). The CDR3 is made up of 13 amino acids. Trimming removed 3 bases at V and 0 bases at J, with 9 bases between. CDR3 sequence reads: CSASRGLSYEQYF. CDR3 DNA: TGCAGTGCTAGTAGGGGCCTCTCCTACGAGCAGTACTTC.

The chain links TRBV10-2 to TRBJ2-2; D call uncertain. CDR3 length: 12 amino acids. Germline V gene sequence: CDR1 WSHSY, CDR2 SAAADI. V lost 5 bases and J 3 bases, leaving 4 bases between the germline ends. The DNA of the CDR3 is TGCGCCAGCAGTCGAGACACCGGGGAGCTGTTTTTT. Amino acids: CASSRDTGELFF.

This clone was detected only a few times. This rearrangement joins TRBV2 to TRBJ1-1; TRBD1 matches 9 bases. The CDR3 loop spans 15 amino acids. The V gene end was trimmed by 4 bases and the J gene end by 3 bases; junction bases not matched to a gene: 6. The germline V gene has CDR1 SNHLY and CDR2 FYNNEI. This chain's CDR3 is CASSVRGQGYTEAFF. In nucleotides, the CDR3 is TGTGCCAGCAGTGTGCGGGGACAGGGCTACACTGAAGCTTTCTTT.

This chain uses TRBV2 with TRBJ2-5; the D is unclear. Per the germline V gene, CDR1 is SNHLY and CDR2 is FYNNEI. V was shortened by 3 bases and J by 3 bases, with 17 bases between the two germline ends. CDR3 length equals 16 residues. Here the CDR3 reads CASSDLTGQIKETQYF. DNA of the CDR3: TGTGCCAGCAGTGATTTGACGGGTCAAATCAAAGAGACCCAGTACTTC.

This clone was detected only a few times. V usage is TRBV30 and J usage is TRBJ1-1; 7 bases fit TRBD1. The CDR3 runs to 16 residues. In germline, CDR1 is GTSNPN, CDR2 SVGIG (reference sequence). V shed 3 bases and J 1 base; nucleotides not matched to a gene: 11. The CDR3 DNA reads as TGTGCCTGGAGCCTTCGAATTGGGACAGCGAACACTGAAGCTTTCTTT. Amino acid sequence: CAWSLRIGTANTEAFF.

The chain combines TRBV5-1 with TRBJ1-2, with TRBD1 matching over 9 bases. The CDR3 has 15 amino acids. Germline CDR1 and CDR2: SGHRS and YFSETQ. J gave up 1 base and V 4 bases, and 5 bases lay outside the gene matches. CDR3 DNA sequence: TGCGCCAGCAGCCCCGGACAGGGGTATAACTATGGCTACACCTTC. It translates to CASSPGQGYNYGYTF.

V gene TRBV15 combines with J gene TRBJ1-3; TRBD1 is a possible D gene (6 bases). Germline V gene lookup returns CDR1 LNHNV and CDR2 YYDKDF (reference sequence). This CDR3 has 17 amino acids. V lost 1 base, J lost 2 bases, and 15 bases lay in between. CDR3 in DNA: TGTGCCACCAGCAGAGGTACAGGGCTTCCCCCTGGAAACACCATATATTTT. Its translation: CATSRGTGLPPGNTIYF.

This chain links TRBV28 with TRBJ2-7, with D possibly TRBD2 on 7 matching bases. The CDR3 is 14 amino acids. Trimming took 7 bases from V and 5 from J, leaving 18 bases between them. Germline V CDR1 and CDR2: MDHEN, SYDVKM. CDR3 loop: CASTRGGVVNEQYF. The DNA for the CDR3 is TGTGCCAGCACAAGGGGGGGAGTGGTCAACGAGCAGTACTTC.

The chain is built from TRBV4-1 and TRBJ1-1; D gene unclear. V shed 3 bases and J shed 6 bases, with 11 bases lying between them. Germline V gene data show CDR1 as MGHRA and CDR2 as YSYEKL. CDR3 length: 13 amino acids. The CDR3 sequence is CASSQQRYAEAFF. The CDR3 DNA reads TGCGCCAGCAGCCAGCAGAGGTACGCTGAAGCTTTCTTT.

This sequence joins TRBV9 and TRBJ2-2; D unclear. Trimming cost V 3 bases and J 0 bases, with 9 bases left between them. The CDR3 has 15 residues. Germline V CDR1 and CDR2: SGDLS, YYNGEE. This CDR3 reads CASSATEPNTGELFF. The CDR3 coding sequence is TGTGCCAGCAGCGCCACAGAGCCGAACACCGGGGAGCTGTTTTTT.

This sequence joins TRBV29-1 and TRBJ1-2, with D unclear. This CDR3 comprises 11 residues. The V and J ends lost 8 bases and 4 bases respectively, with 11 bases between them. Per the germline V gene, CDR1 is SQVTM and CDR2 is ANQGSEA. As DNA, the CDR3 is TGCAGCTCCGGTGGGCCCTATGGCTACACCTTC. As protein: CSSGGPYGYTF.

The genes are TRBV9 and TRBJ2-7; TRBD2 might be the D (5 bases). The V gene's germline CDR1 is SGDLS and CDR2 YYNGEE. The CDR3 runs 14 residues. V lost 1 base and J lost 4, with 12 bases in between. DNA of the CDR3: TGTGCCAGCAGCGTAAACCCGGACTGGTACGAGCAGTACTTC. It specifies CASSVNPDWYEQYF.

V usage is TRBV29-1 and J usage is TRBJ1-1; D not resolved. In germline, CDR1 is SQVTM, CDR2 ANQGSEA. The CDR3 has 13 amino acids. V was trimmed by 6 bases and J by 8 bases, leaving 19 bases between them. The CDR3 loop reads CSVPAGTGPEAFF. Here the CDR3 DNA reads TGCAGCGTCCCGGCGGGAACCGGCCCGGAAGCTTTCTTT.

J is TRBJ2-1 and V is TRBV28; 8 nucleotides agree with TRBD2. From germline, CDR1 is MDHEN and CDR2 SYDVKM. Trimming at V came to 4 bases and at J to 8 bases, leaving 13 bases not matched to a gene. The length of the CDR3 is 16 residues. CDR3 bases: TGTGCCAGCAGTTCCGCTCGAGCGGGAGATGGGTATGAGCAGTTCTTC. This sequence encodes CASSSARAGDGYEQFF.